This T cell receptor beta chain is drawn from a study of vaccination and CD4 T cells after COVID-19. With the Oncomine TCR Beta short-read assay, DNA from cultured CD4+ T cells was sequenced. TCRdb used MiXCR to reprocess the PCR reads, holding one entry per CDR3 protein. Among fewer than 10,000 distinct CDR3 sequences listed, approximately 61% were seen once. Treatment reported: approximately 9-day PBMC culture with coronavirus spike peptide pools or control peptides (ViraFEST assay). CDR1 and CDR2 from the germline V gene are DFQATT and SNEGSKA (reference sequence). V gave up 5 bases and J gave up 2 bases; unmatched junction bases: 9. The CDR3 runs to 15 residues. For this clonotype: Its specificity is not known.

The chain links TRBV20-1 to TRBJ2-1; 7 bases are shared with TRBD1. Specimen: cultured CD4+ T cells from blood, collected after SARS-CoV-2 vaccination. This clonotype was obtained from a human donor with COVID-19. CDR3 in amino acids: CSAVGGQGTYNEQFF. CDR3 DNA: TGCAGTGCTGTAGGGGGCCAGGGAACCTACAATGAGCAGTTCTTC.